This TCR beta chain is from a study of technical replicates of blood from a few donors. Using immunoSEQ multiplex PCR, the repertoire was profiled, and TCRdb retains in-frame clones only, with some absent. Counted here are 65,000 to 95,000 clones, approximately 86% occurring once; the ten biggest clones make up about 5%. CDR3 size: 14 residues. V was clipped by 5 bases and J by 2 bases; unmatched bases: 2. Germline V gives CDR1 SGHAT, CDR2 FQNNGV. The chain is built from TRBV11-2 and TRBJ2-7, with 11 bases identical to TRBD1. The origin of this receptor is a human donor in good health. Some clones in this sample may be carry-over from other donors' samples. The sequenced sample consisted of PBMCs. DNA for the CDR3: TGTGCCAGCAGCGTGGGACAGGGGGCCTACGAGCAGTACTTC. Its translation: CASSVGQGAYEQYF.